This T cell receptor (beta chain) appears in the sequencing data of a study of human T cells and chemical hapten exposure. Study summary: Patches that contained 0.01% DPC were applied to the upper back and read at 6 days.

The CDR3 covers 13 residues. From germline, CDR1 is SGHNT and CDR2 YENEEA. With 0 bases removed from V and 4 bases from J, the gap between germline ends came to 5 bases. TCRdb reprocessed the RACE reads with MiXCR, giving one entry per CDR3 protein. The sample records tens of thousands of distinct CDR3 sequences, over 8.5% being singletons. The study, taken as a whole, reports: Unchanged with DPC sensitization were TCRs above 1 in 1000 frequency. The formation of large CDR3 similarity clusters by expanded TCRs significantly exceeded that of controls.

On this clonotype: What it binds is not known.

Time point indicated: patch test 1, 2 weeks after DPC sensitization. Noted treatment: therapeutic diphenylcyclopropenone sensitization with weekly scalp DPC. The rearrangement joins TRBV11-3 to TRBJ2-3; D gene ambiguous. This receptor was obtained from a woman aged 45-65 years with alopecia areata. Some clones in this sample may be carry-over from other donors' samples. The sample consisted of whole blood, taken in connection with sensitization to the hapten diphenylcyclopropenone (DPC). The CDR3 sequence is CASSLEGADTQYF. The CDR3 coding sequence is TGTGCCAGCAGCTTAGAGGGTGCAGATACGCAGTATTTT.